A single T cell receptor beta chain is shown here with its context. Its antigen is currently unknown. The method was immunoSEQ multiplex PCR; TCRdb's version includes in-frame clones alone and lacks a portion of them. The sample lists millions of clones, 90% to 95% occurring once. The data derive from a study of shared clonotypes between healthy human individuals. Study overall: Samples came from two female and a few male donors aged 18 to 49. Study-wide results and limits: For sorted subsets, rarefaction showed incomplete sequencing despite large depth.

This CDR3 comprises 13 residues. J gave up 7 bases and V 6 bases, and 4 bases lay outside the gene matches. Germline values: CDR1 KGHSH, CDR2 LQKENI. This chain uses TRBV18 with TRBJ2-2, with 8 bases fitting TRBD1. The TCR sequence derives from a man aged 18 to 35 in good health. Some clones in this sample may be carry-over from other donors' samples. Sample: naive CD4+ T cells from PBMCs. Described subset: CD45RA+ positively selected. The CDR3 here is CASSRQGSGELFF. For the CDR3, the DNA is TGTGCCAGCTCTCGACAGGGGAGCGGGGAGCTGTTTTTT.